These 18 T cell receptor beta chains were sequenced from one sample in a study of CD8 T cells in ankylosing spondylitis. Study-level results: The study identified a TCR beta motif of eight highly homologous variants that appeared characteristic of ankylosing spondylitis blood.

TCRdb reanalysed the 5' RACE reads using MiXCR and keeps one entry per CDR3 protein. In the table there are about 220,000 distinct CDR3 sequences, around 17% of which are singletons. Their antigens are not known. Material for sequencing was blood, either unsorted or a sorted T cell fraction (not recorded which). The source is a male donor with ankylosing spondylitis.

The J gene is TRBJ2-7, the V gene TRBV28; perhaps TRBD1 as D (6 bases). Germline CDR1 MDHEN, CDR2 SYDVKM. V lost 7 bases and J lost 4, with 14 bases in between. There are 13 residues in the CDR3. The DNA for the CDR3 is TGTGCCAGCACAACAGGGTATGGGTACGAGCAGTACTTC. It encodes CASTTGYGYEQYF.

This clonotype has more than one count but fewer than ten. This chain uses TRBV20-1 with TRBJ2-1; perhaps TRBD1 as D (5 bases). Germline V gives CDR1 DFQATT, CDR2 SNEGSKA (reference sequence). The CDR3 runs to 14 residues. Trimming pared 4 bases from V and 0 bases from J, leaving 10 bases between. The DNA for the CDR3 is TGCAGTGCTAAACAGGTAGACTCCTACAATGAGCAGTTCTTC. Translation gives CSAKQVDSYNEQFF.

This clonotype has only a few counts. The V gene is TRBV19, the J gene TRBJ2-1; D remains ambiguous. Trimming cost V 5 bases and J 6 bases, with 11 bases left between them. The germline V gene has CDR1 LNHDA and CDR2 SQIVND (reference sequence). The CDR3 extends over 13 amino acids. CDR3 loop: CASSQGFGNEQFF. CDR3 nucleotides: TGTGCCAGTAGTCAAGGGTTCGGCAATGAGCAGTTCTTC.

This chain joins TRBV7-9 and TRBJ2-7; tentative D call: TRBD1 (7 bases). Germline V gene data show CDR1 as SEHNR and CDR2 as FQNEAQ (reference sequence). This CDR3 has 13 residues. V was cut by 4 bases and J by 4 bases, with 11 bases left in between. The CDR3 sequence is CASSYRGLYEQYF. CDR3 DNA: TGTGCCAGCAGCTACAGGGGACTGTACGAGCAGTACTTC. The entire variable domain, with the rest obtained from reference TRBV7-9 and TRBJ2-7, is as follows: DTGVSQNPRHKITKRGQNVTFRCDPISEHNRLYWYRQTLGQGPEFLTYFQNEAQLEKSRLLSDRFSAERPKGSFSTLEIQRTEQGDSAMYLCASSYRGLYEQYFGPGTRLTVT.

This chain connects TRBV12-3 or TRBV12-4 to TRBJ1-4, with a weak D call TRBD1 (5 bases). Trimming removed 4 bases at V and 0 bases at J, with 12 bases between. The CDR3 runs 16 residues. CDR3 amino acids: CASSSWDASTNEKLFF. The DNA of the CDR3 is TGTGCCAGCAGTTCCTGGGACGCCTCAACTAATGAAAAACTGTTTTTT.

V and J are TRBV9 and TRBJ2-5, with 7 bases aligning to TRBD2. V shed 9 bases, J shed 5 bases, and the junction held 10 bases outside the gene matches. Germline V lookup: CDR1 SGDLS, CDR2 YYNGEE. CDR3 length: 13 residues. The CDR3 loop is CATTGAGEETQYF. Here the CDR3 DNA reads TGTGCCACCACCGGTGCGGGAGAGGAGACCCAGTACTTC.

This clonotype was seen only a few times. The CDR3 DNA follows: TGTGCCAGCAGCTTATTCGTGGGGGCCGTAGATACGCAGTATTTT. It encodes CASSLFVGAVDTQYF. This chain uses TRBV7-9 with TRBJ2-3; possible D gene TRBD1, 6 bases. Trimming stripped 2 bases from V and 5 bases from J, with 14 bases between. CDR1 and CDR2 (germline): SEHNR, FQNEAQ (reference sequence). The CDR3 runs to 15 residues.

The chain is built from TRBV6-1 and TRBJ1-5; unclear D gene. Trimming pared 3 bases from V and 2 bases from J, leaving 11 bases between. Germline V CDR1 and CDR2: MNHNS, SASEGT. The CDR3 spans 15 residues. The CDR3 sequence is CASSEGSGGNQPQHF. The CDR3, as DNA: TGTGCCAGCAGTGAGGGATCGGGCGGCAATCAGCCCCAGCATTTT.

This clonotype appeared a few times. V usage is TRBV28 and J usage is TRBJ2-1, with 8 bases lining up with TRBD2. J gave up 7 bases and V 6 bases, and 17 bases lay outside the gene matches. Per germline, CDR1 MDHEN and CDR2 SYDVKM. The CDR3 sequence is 17 residues long. The CDR3 sequence is CASSPTPRGGERNEQFF. The CDR3 region has the DNA TGTGCCAGCAGCCCGACCCCCCGGGGGGGCGAAAGAAATGAGCAGTTCTTC.

This clonotype showed up many times. The rearrangement links TRBV7-9 to TRBJ1-2; D uncertain. The CDR3 loop spans 15 amino acids. V lost 2 bases to trimming and J lost 3 bases, with 13 bases between them. Germline lookup yields CDR1 SEHNR and CDR2 FQNEAQ (reference sequence). The CDR3 DNA reads as TGTGCCAGCAGCTTAAGTGGGTCACAAGACTATGGCTACACCTTC. Its translation is CASSLSGSQDYGYTF.

This clonotype was recorded a few times. The J gene is TRBJ1-1, the V gene TRBV7-2, with TRBD1 matching 10 bases. J was trimmed by 11 bases and V by 8 bases; bases with no gene match: 8. The CDR3 runs 12 residues. Germline V gives CDR1 SGHTA, CDR2 FQGNSA. The CDR3 nucleotides read TGTGCCAGCTTCGGGACAGGGGACGCGGCTTTCTTT. As protein: CASFGTGDAAFF.

This clonotype appeared a few times. The CDR3 DNA follows: TGTGCCATCAGTGAGTCTGGGACAGTACTCGAGCAGTACTTC. Protein product: CAISESGTVLEQYF. The gene calls are TRBV10-3 and TRBJ2-7; 7 nucleotides match TRBD1. The V gene end was trimmed by 0 bases and the J gene end by 6 bases; junction bases not matched to a gene: 5. CDR1 is ENHRY, CDR2 SYGVKD, per germline. This CDR3 comprises 14 residues.

This clonotype was seen only a few times. The chain is built from TRBV29-1 and TRBJ2-2, with 10 nucleotides matching TRBD2. The CDR3 consists of 15 residues. Germline V gene data show CDR1 as SQVTM and CDR2 as ANQGSEA. Losses at the gene ends were 6 bases for V and 5 bases for J; bases not matched to a gene: 9. The CDR3 loop is CSVALAGVTTGELFF. The CDR3 DNA follows: TGCAGCGTCGCCCTAGCGGGGGTTACAACCGGGGAGCTGTTTTTT.

This clonotype has just a few counts. This chain joins TRBV2 and TRBJ2-5, with TRBD1 identical over 7 bases. The CDR3 extends over 14 amino acids. CDR1 and CDR2 from the germline V gene are SNHLY and FYNNEI. With V trimmed by 7 bases and J by 1 base, 6 bases remained unmatched. CDR3 sequence reads: CASTLRDSQETQYF. The DNA for the CDR3 is TGTGCCAGCACCCTGAGGGACAGCCAAGAGACCCAGTACTTC.

This rearrangement joins TRBV6-5 to TRBJ2-1, with 14 bases matching TRBD2. The CDR3 spans 15 residues. V lost 4 bases and J lost 6; bases outside the gene matches: 2. CDR1 and CDR2 (germline): MNHEY, SVGAGI. Here the CDR3 DNA reads TGTGCCAGCAGTTCGACTAGCGGGAGGGGCAATGAGCAGTTCTTC. Protein: CASSSTSGRGNEQFF.

J is TRBJ2-4 and V is TRBV19; 8 bases map to TRBD1. V was clipped by 5 bases and J by 5 bases; unmatched bases: 8. The CDR3 is 15 amino acids. Germline CDR1 and CDR2: LNHDA and SQIVND (reference sequence). The CDR3: CASSLRQGTENIQYF. CDR3 bases: TGTGCCAGTAGTCTAAGACAGGGGACGGAAAACATTCAGTACTTC.

This clonotype appeared a few times. The CDR3 sequence: CSASPAGGLRTGELFF. The CDR3, as DNA: TGCAGTGCTTCCCCAGCGGGAGGATTACGCACCGGGGAGCTGTTTTTT. V usage is TRBV20-1 and J usage is TRBJ2-2, with 9 bases that match TRBD2. The germline V gene has CDR1 DFQATT and CDR2 SNEGSKA (reference sequence). The CDR3 sequence is 16 residues long. V lost 5 bases, J lost 4 bases, and 11 bases stayed unmatched.

This clonotype was counted between two and nine times. The CDR3 bases are TGTGCCAGCACCCACTCGGTTCGGGGTTCTTACACAGATACGCAGTATTTT. Its translation: CASTHSVRGSYTDTQYF. This rearrangement joins TRBV7-8 to TRBJ2-3; D perhaps matches TRBD2 (5 bases). V shed 7 bases and J shed 2 bases, with 22 bases lying between them. Germline V gene lookup returns CDR1 SGHVS and CDR2 FQNEAQ. CDR3 length equals 17 residues.